Reported below is one T cell receptor (beta chain). Enrolled during active infection, Seattle patients were then followed longitudinally. The data originate from a study of blood T cell repertoires in COVID-19. At the level of the study: The analysed material was cDNA or gDNA that came from T cells, B-cell-depleted T cells, or PBMCs.

CDR3 length: 12 amino acids. V was pared by 8 bases and J by 4 bases, with 11 bases between. CDR1 and CDR2 (germline): SNHLY, FYNNEI. Some clones are missing from TCRdb's copy, which holds only in-frame ones; the method was immunoSEQ multiplex PCR. The table records 200,000 or so clones, 75% to 85% of them present only once. The material sequenced was peripheral blood. The chain employs TRBV2 and TRBJ1-1, with D maybe TRBD1 (5 bases). The TCR originated in a woman of 80 years or more with COVID-19, enrolled during active disease. The CDR3 spells CASGIGVTEAFF. DNA of the CDR3: TGTGCCAGCGGAATAGGGGTCACTGAAGCTTTCTTT. The variable domain in full, with the rest retrieved from reference TRBV2 and TRBJ1-1, is EPEVTQTPSHQVTQMGQEVILRCVPISNHLYFYWYRQILGQKVEFLVSFYNNEISEKSEIFDDQFSVERPDGSNFTLKIRSTKLEDSAMYFCASGIGVTEAFFGQGTRLTVV.